The 19 T cell receptor beta chains below all came from one sample that was sequenced in a study of T cell responses to AZD1222 COVID-19 vaccine. Data came from immunoSEQ multiplex PCR; TCRdb stores just in-frame clones and leaves some out. The sample lists 90,000 to 120,000 clones; 89% were seen once. Specimen: peripheral blood, collected on day 0 of AZD1222 vaccination. These receptors all stem from an adult in good health.

The V gene is TRBV7-9, the J gene TRBJ1-1; D is ambiguous. The CDR3 consists of 14 residues. Germline-derived CDR1 and CDR2 are SEHNR and FQNEAQ (reference sequence). With 5 bases removed from V and 0 bases from J, the gap between germline ends came to 10 bases. CDR3 bases: TGTGCCAGCAGCCTTTCCATCATGAACACTGAAGCTTTCTTT. This translates into CASSLSIMNTEAFF.

As DNA, the CDR3 is TGCGCCAGCAGCCGAGGGCGAGCGGGAGAAGGTTACGAGCAGTACTTC. Amino acid sequence: CASSRGRAGEGYEQYF. This chain uses TRBV4-1 with TRBJ2-7, with 8 positions matching TRBD2. V lost 4 bases and J lost 4; bases outside the gene matches: 12. This CDR3 comprises 16 residues. The germline gives CDR1 MGHRA, CDR2 YSYEKL.

The chain carries TRBV10-3 and TRBJ2-7; 8 bases fit TRBD1. From germline, CDR1 is ENHRY and CDR2 SYGVKD. The J segment lost 6 bases and the V segment lost 2 bases, leaving 6 bases of the junction unmatched. CDR3 size: 14 residues. CDR3 loop: CAISEEDRVGEQYF. CDR3 DNA: TGTGCCATCAGTGAGGAGGACAGGGTCGGCGAGCAGTACTTC.

This clone is a singleton in its sample. This chain connects TRBV6-5 to TRBJ2-7, with D possibly matching TRBD1 (6 bases). Trimming shortened V by 0 bases and J by 3 bases, and 12 bases separated the two germline ends. The CDR3 is made up of 15 amino acids. Germline values: CDR1 MNHEY, CDR2 SVGAGI. CDR3 loop: CASSYSSLGGYEQYF. DNA for the CDR3: TGTGCCAGCAGTTACTCCTCTCTAGGGGGCTACGAGCAGTACTTC.

The chain carries TRBV7-2 and TRBJ1-3; a possible D gene is TRBD1 (6 bases). Germline loops: CDR1 SGHTA, CDR2 FQGNSA. V gave up 8 bases and J gave up 4 bases, with 12 bases separating them. The CDR3 consists of 13 residues. The CDR3 protein is CASAKGVGNTIYF. Written as DNA, the CDR3 is TGTGCCAGCGCAAAGGGGGTCGGAAACACCATATATTTT.

The genes are TRBV6-5 and TRBJ1-2; D gene unclear. The germline CDR1 and CDR2 sequences are MNHEY and SVGAGI. Trimming pared 6 bases from V and 4 bases from J, leaving 12 bases between. This CDR3 region has 13 residues. Here the CDR3 reads CASRPPLGYGYTF. In nucleotides, the CDR3 is TGTGCCAGCAGGCCACCTTTAGGCTATGGCTACACCTTC.

The chain carries TRBV18 and TRBJ2-1; D might be TRBD1 (6 bases). The CDR3 spans 13 residues. CDR1 is KGHSH, CDR2 LQKENI, per germline. The ends were cut back, 3 bases at V and 5 bases at J, with 8 bases in the middle. The CDR3 DNA follows: TGTGCCAGCTCACCCCCAGGGGACAATGAGCAGTTCTTC. Translated: CASSPPGDNEQFF.

The rearrangement links TRBV24-1 to TRBJ2-1; the D gene is possibly TRBD2 (7 bases). The CDR3 covers 15 residues. V lost 4 bases, J lost 2 bases, and 11 bases lay in between. The germline gives CDR1 KGHDR, CDR2 SFDVKD. CDR3 DNA sequence: TGTGCCACCAGTGAGGGAGGGGGAGCCTACAATGAGCAGTTCTTC. Residues: CATSEGGGAYNEQFF.

The chain joins TRBV5-1 to TRBJ1-1; perhaps TRBD1 as D (6 bases). Germline V gene sequence: CDR1 SGHRS, CDR2 YFSETQ. The length of the CDR3 is 14 residues. V was trimmed by 6 bases and J by 1 base, leaving 13 bases between them. The CDR3 coding sequence is TGCGCCAGCATGGAGGGGACACCGAACACTGAAGCTTTCTTT. It yields the protein CASMEGTPNTEAFF.

The V gene is TRBV2, the J gene TRBJ2-4; 9 bases line up with TRBD1. Trimming cost V 4 bases and J 8 bases; bases outside gene matches: 9. Germline CDR1 SNHLY, CDR2 FYNNEI. The CDR3 has 15 residues. CDR3 sequence: CASSGDREGRDIQYF. The CDR3 nucleotides read TGTGCCAGCAGTGGGGACAGGGAAGGTCGGGACATTCAGTACTTC.

Worth noting for this clone: An end of the junction differs from the germline gene, which may be a read error. This chain links TRBV10-1 with TRBJ1-6; the D gene is possibly TRBD1 (5 bases). The CDR3 loop spans 14 amino acids. CDR1 is WNHNN, CDR2 SYGVQD, per germline (reference sequence). For the CDR3, the DNA is TGCGCCCGCAGGGCGAGCTCCTATAATTCACCCCTCCACTTT. Protein product: CARRASSYNSPLHF.

The chain couples TRBV19 to TRBJ2-2, with D perhaps TRBD2 (6 bases). CDR3 size: 14 residues. Per germline, CDR1 LNHDA and CDR2 SQIVND (reference sequence). The V and J ends lost 5 bases and 3 bases respectively, with 10 bases between them. The CDR3, as DNA: TGTGCCAGTAGTTCCCCGGGAGACACCGGGGAGCTGTTTTTT. It yields the protein CASSSPGDTGELFF.

This clone has more than one count but fewer than ten. The chain combines TRBV19 with TRBJ1-5; weak D call: TRBD1 (5 bases). Germline assignment: CDR1 LNHDA and CDR2 SQIVND (reference sequence). The V end was cut by 7 bases, the J end by 5 bases, with 15 bases between. The CDR3 is 14 residues long. CDR3 coding DNA: TGTGCCAGTAAGTTAGGGGCCGGGGATCAGCCCCAGCATTTT. It yields the protein CASKLGAGDQPQHF.

The chain recombines TRBV18 with TRBJ1-4, with no clear D. Germline-derived CDR1 and CDR2 are KGHSH and LQKENI. The V gene lost 3 bases and the J gene lost 8 bases, with 10 bases spanning the gap. The CDR3 runs 13 residues. This CDR3 is CASSPLGYEKLFF. CDR3 coding DNA: TGTGCCAGCTCACCTTTAGGGTACGAAAAACTGTTTTTT. Full variable domain (remainder filled in from reference TRBV18 and TRBJ1-4): NAGVMQNPRHLVRRRGQEARLRCSPMKGHSHVYWYRQLPEEGLKFMVYLQKENIIDESGMPKERFSAEFPKEGPSILRIQQVVRGDSAAYFCASSPLGYEKLFFGSGTQLSVL.

This rearrangement joins TRBV19 to TRBJ2-3; TRBD1 matches at 8 bases. Per germline, CDR1 LNHDA and CDR2 SQIVND (reference sequence). This CDR3 region has 15 residues. The V and J ends lost 5 bases and 1 base, in that order; junction bases with no gene match: 5. CDR3 DNA sequence: TGTGCCAGTAGTGACGACAGGGGCGGCACAGATACGCAGTATTTT. Its protein is CASSDDRGGTDTQYF. The whole variable domain, filled in from reference TRBV19 and TRBJ2-3, reads DGGITQSPKYLFRKEGQNVTLSCEQNLNHDAMYWYRQDPGQGLRLIYYSQIVNDFQKGDIAEGYSVSREKKESFPLTVTSAQKNPTAFYLCASSDDRGGTDTQYFGPGTRLTVL.

V is TRBV28 and J is TRBJ1-2; perhaps TRBD1 as D (5 bases). Germline CDR1 is MDHEN and CDR2 is SYDVKM. V was clipped by 5 bases and J by 4 bases, with 14 bases between them. This CDR3 comprises 14 residues. The DNA for the CDR3 is TGTGCCAGCAGTCCCAGGGTGGGGGGCTATGGCTACACCTTC. Residues: CASSPRVGGYGYTF.

V usage is TRBV30 and J usage is TRBJ2-3; 11 bases line up with TRBD2. The CDR3 spans 16 residues. The V gene end was trimmed by 5 bases and the J gene end by 2 bases; junction bases not matched to a gene: 9. CDR1 is GTSNPN, CDR2 SVGIG, per germline (reference sequence). The CDR3 DNA follows: TGTGCCTGGGGAGGGACTAGCGGACAAGTCACAGATACGCAGTATTTT. This codes for CAWGGTSGQVTDTQYF.

The chain is built from TRBV18 and TRBJ2-1; 8 bases are shared with TRBD1. This CDR3 is built from 15 residues. Germline CDR1 reads KGHSH; CDR2 reads LQKENI. Unmatched junction bases numbered 5, after V lost 3 bases and J lost 4 bases. The CDR3 loop is CASSPDRVGYNEQFF. The CDR3 DNA reads as TGTGCCAGCTCACCGGACAGGGTTGGGTACAATGAGCAGTTCTTC.

V gene TRBV3-1 (or the pseudogene TRBV3-2) combines with J gene TRBJ1-5, with 8 bases identical to TRBD1. This CDR3 has 16 amino acids. CDR1 and CDR2 (germline): LGHDT, YNNKEL (reference sequence). Trimming took 3 bases from V and 6 from J; bases not matched to a gene: 10. CDR3 region: CASSHATGGIIQPQHF. CDR3 nucleotide sequence: TGTGCCAGCAGCCATGCTACAGGGGGGATTATTCAGCCCCAGCATTTT.